Described below is a single T cell receptor beta chain sequence and its context. This sample was taken from a study of blood T cell repertoires in COVID-19. Study at large: COVID-19 samples collected from the United States, Italy and Spain covered acute and convalescent phases.

In Seattle, patients joined the study during active infection and were tracked longitudinally. Germline V gene sequence: CDR1 LGHDT, CDR2 YNNKEL (reference sequence). V was trimmed by 2 bases and J by 2 bases, leaving 6 bases between them. The CDR3 totals 13 residues. Methods used by the authors: Estimated nucleated cell counts came from reference gene primer amplification. Profiling relied on immunoSEQ multiplex PCR, and the TCRdb table lists in-frame clones only, not all of them. V, J and clone size derive from that table, while D and trimming were established from the DNA sequence. Here the sample spans around 150,000 clones, 85% to 90% being singletons.

The genes are TRBV3-1 (or the pseudogene TRBV3-2) and TRBJ1-1; D unclear. The clonotype was recovered from a woman between 70 and 85 years old with COVID-19, enrolled during active disease. Sequencing input: peripheral blood. This chain's CDR3 is CASSQPYNTEAFF. CDR3 coding DNA: TGTGCCAGCAGCCAACCCTATAACACTGAAGCTTTCTTT.